Below, 16 T cell receptor beta chains from the same sample are listed, as sequenced in a study of T cell repertoires in cytomegalovirus infection. TCRdb independently ran MiXCR on the reads; one entry per CDR3 protein. The repertoire consists of approximately 180,000 distinct CDR3 sequences, with roughly 19% occurring once and the leading ten covering around 3.1%. Sequences were obtained from PBMCs. These receptor sequences come from a human donor in good health (CMV status not recorded). Some clones in this sample may be carry-over from other donors' samples.

This clonotype was seen at least ten times. J is TRBJ1-1 and V is TRBV6-1; D remains unclear. CDR3 length equals 12 residues. Per the germline V gene, CDR1 is MNHNS and CDR2 is SASEGT. Trimming left V 8 bases short and J 4 bases short, with 11 bases between. The CDR3 DNA reads as TGTGCCAGCGGGAGGGCGAGCACTGAAGCTTTCTTT. Translated, it gives CASGRASTEAFF.

This clonotype has only a few counts. The chain has TRBV28 and TRBJ2-2; possibly TRBD2 for D (5 bases). Germline V gives CDR1 MDHEN, CDR2 SYDVKM. Between the trimmed V and J ends, which lost 5 bases and 4 bases, there was a span of 14 bases. The length of the CDR3 is 15 residues. The CDR3 DNA reads TGTGCCAGCAGTCTAGGGAGTCGGGTCACCGGGGAGCTGTTTTTT. Translated, it gives CASSLGSRVTGELFF.

This clonotype came up once. The chain is built from TRBV20-1 and TRBJ2-7, with 8 bases aligning to TRBD2. Germline CDR1 is DFQATT and CDR2 is SNEGSKA (reference sequence). The trim removed 5 bases at V and 3 bases at J, leaving 6 bases unmatched. CDR3 length equals 13 residues. The CDR3 nucleotides read TGCAGTGCTTACGGGAGGGCAAACTACGAGCAGTACTTC. Its protein is CSAYGRANYEQYF.

This clonotype was counted only a few times. The chain is built from TRBV7-6 and TRBJ1-1; maybe TRBD1 (5 bases). The CDR3 runs 15 residues. Germline CDR1 is SGHVS and CDR2 is FNYEAQ. Between the trimmed V and J ends, which lost 6 bases and 8 bases, there was a span of 22 bases. As DNA, the CDR3 is TGTGCCAGCAGTTACCTCCTTGGGGCAGGAGGAGAAGCTTTCTTT. It specifies CASSYLLGAGGEAFF. The full variable domain, completed using reference TRBV7-6 and TRBJ1-1, is GAGVSQSPRYKVTKRGQDVALRCDPISGHVSLYWYRQALGQGPEFLTYFNYEAQQDKSGLPNDRFSAERPEGSISTLTIQRTEQRDSAMYRCASSYLLGAGGEAFFGQGTRLTVV.

The table lists this clonotype with a few counts. The genes are TRBV6-5 and TRBJ2-7; 8 bases line up with TRBD1. Germline trimming cut 6 bases from V and 5 bases from J; bases unmatched to any gene: 6. CDR3 length: 13 residues. Germline CDR1 reads MNHEY; CDR2 reads SVGAGI. The CDR3 DNA reads TGTGCCAGCAGCTATCCAGGGGGCCACGAGCAGTACTTC. It is translated as CASSYPGGHEQYF.

The table lists this clonotype with a few counts. The rearrangement uses TRBV2 and TRBJ2-3, with D possibly matching TRBD2 (5 bases). Trimming pared 5 bases from V and 5 bases from J, leaving 20 bases between. Germline CDR1 reads SNHLY; CDR2 reads FYNNEI. The CDR3 runs to 16 residues. Here the CDR3 DNA reads TGTGCCAGCAGTCCCCCGGGAATCGTAGGGATAGATACGCAGTATTTT. Its protein is CASSPPGIVGIDTQYF.

This clonotype was found many times. The chain links TRBV7-2 to TRBJ2-7; no firm D call. The ends were cut back, 1 base at V and 3 bases at J, with 10 bases in the middle. CDR1 and CDR2 from the germline V gene are SGHTA and FQGNSA. This CDR3 is 14 amino acids long. The CDR3: CASSLGQASYEQYF. The CDR3 DNA is TGTGCCAGCAGCTTAGGTCAGGCAAGCTACGAGCAGTACTTC.

This clonotype has more than one count but fewer than ten. The chain links TRBV25-1 to TRBJ2-1; TRBD1 agrees at 7 bases. The trim removed 5 bases at V and 2 bases at J, leaving 3 bases unmatched. The CDR3 has 14 amino acids. Germline loops: CDR1 MGHDK, CDR2 SYGVNS. CDR3 region: CASSQGDPYNEQFF. CDR3 DNA sequence: TGTGCCAGCAGTCAGGGGGACCCCTACAATGAGCAGTTCTTC.

This clonotype was observed at least ten times. The chain has TRBV7-2 and TRBJ2-7; 7 nucleotides align to TRBD2. From germline, CDR1 is SGHTA and CDR2 FQGNSA. V shed 4 bases and J 5 bases; nucleotides not matched to a gene: 5. This CDR3 contains 13 residues. The CDR3 loop is CASSWVGGNEQYF. The DNA for the CDR3 is TGTGCCAGCAGCTGGGTGGGAGGGAACGAGCAGTACTTC.

The chain uses TRBV5-1 and TRBJ2-7; 13 bases agree with TRBD2. J was trimmed by 2 bases and V by 3 bases; bases with no gene match: 11. CDR1 and CDR2 (germline): SGHRS, YFSETQ. This CDR3 has 18 residues. The CDR3 DNA reads as TGCGCCAGCAGCTCCATAAAGCCGGGACTAGCGGGAACCTACGAGCAGTACTTC. It yields the protein CASSSIKPGLAGTYEQYF.

CDR3 bases: TGTGCCAGTAACCCGGGGGGGGCACGGATCACCGGGGAGCTGTTTTTT. Its protein is CASNPGGARITGELFF. This chain uses TRBV19 with TRBJ2-2; 8 bases are a match to TRBD2. Germline V CDR1 and CDR2: LNHDA, SQIVND (reference sequence). J lost 4 bases, V lost 7 bases, and 11 bases had no gene match. The CDR3 is 16 amino acids.

The chain recombines TRBV23-1 with TRBJ2-5; maybe TRBD1 (6 bases). TRBV23-1 is an open reading frame whose function is uncertain. The CDR3 length is 16 residues. V lost 1 base, J lost 4 bases, and 16 bases lay in between. CDR3 loop: CASSQLQQGLGETQYF. CDR3 nucleotide sequence: TGCGCCAGCAGTCAATTGCAACAGGGTCTAGGAGAGACCCAGTACTTC.

As for this clonotype: A much more abundant neighbour one base away suggests this may be a read error. The chain employs TRBV5-1 and TRBJ2-7; D unresolved. The CDR3 consists of 15 residues. Germline-derived CDR1 and CDR2 are SGHRS and YFSETQ. The CDR3 DNA reads as TGCGCCAGCCGCTTGAGTGGAGCTCTTTCCTACGAGCAGTACTTC. Protein product: CASRLSGALSYEQYF.

This clonotype was observed a few times. The chain employs TRBV5-1 and TRBJ1-1; no clear D. Per the germline V gene, CDR1 is SGHRS and CDR2 is YFSETQ. Trimming pared 2 bases from V and 3 bases from J, leaving 11 bases between. This CDR3 is 14 amino acids long. CDR3 sequence (DNA): TGCGCCAGCAGCTTCCAAGGGAGGGACACTGAAGCTTTCTTT. Its translation: CASSFQGRDTEAFF.

This chain joins TRBV24-1 and TRBJ2-1; D possibly uses TRBD1 or TRBD2 (5 bases each). Trimming took off 4 bases at V and 0 bases at J, with 15 bases between the two ends. The CDR3 consists of 17 residues. From germline, CDR1 is KGHDR and CDR2 SFDVKD. CDR3: CATSDRPGRSSYNEQFF. CDR3 bases: TGTGCCACCAGTGACCGCCCGGGGCGGAGCTCCTACAATGAGCAGTTCTTC.

Sample share makes this clonotype medium-sized (0.01 to 0.1%). This chain joins TRBV7-2 and TRBJ1-2, with D hard to call. The germline V and J ends were trimmed by 1 base and 2 bases, with 17 bases remaining between them. The germline CDR1 and CDR2 sequences are SGHTA and FQGNSA. The CDR3 has 17 amino acids. The CDR3 loop reads CASSLGNSRRGNYGYTF. The CDR3 DNA sequence: TGTGCCAGCAGCTTAGGTAATTCTAGACGCGGGAACTATGGCTACACCTTC.